This TCR beta chain was found in a study of OX40 agonist ivuxolimab in advanced cancers. Study-level background: The study treated patients with ivuxolimab, an agonistic anti-OX40 (CD134) antibody.

Any history of autoimmune disease or systemic immunosuppression disqualified patients. CDR3 length: 11 amino acids. CDR1 SQVTM and CDR2 ANQGSEA come from the germline V gene. The V gene lost 7 bases and the J gene lost 2 bases, with 8 bases spanning the gap. Libraries were prepared by immunoSEQ multiplex PCR; TCRdb keeps only in-frame clonotypes and omits some of them. The profile shows tens of thousands of clones, 80% to 85% of them singletons. The sequenced sample was CD4+ or CD8+ T cells sorted from blood, obtained in a trial of the OX40 agonist ivuxolimab. This chain connects TRBV29-1 to TRBJ1-1, with D hard to call. The receptor comes from an adult with an advanced solid tumor such as melanoma, head and neck, liver or kidney cancer. The CDR3 DNA sequence: TGCAGCGCTGCGGTCAACACTGAAGCTTTCTTT. This translates into CSAAVNTEAFF.